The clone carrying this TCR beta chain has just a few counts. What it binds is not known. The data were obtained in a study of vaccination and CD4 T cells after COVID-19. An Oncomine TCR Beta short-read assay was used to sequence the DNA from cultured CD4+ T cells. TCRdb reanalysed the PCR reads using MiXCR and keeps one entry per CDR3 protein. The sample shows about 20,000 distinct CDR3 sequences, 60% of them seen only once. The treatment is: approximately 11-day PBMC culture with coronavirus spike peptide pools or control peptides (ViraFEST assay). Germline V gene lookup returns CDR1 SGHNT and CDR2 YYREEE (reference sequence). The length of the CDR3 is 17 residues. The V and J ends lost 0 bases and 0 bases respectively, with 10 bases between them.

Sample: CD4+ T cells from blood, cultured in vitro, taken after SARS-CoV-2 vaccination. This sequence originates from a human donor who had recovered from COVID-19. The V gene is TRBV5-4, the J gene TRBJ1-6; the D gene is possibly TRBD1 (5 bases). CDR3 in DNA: TGTGCCAGCAGCTTGGGGGGACTTAGCTCCTATAATTCACCCCTCCACTTT. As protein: CASSLGGLSSYNSPLHF.